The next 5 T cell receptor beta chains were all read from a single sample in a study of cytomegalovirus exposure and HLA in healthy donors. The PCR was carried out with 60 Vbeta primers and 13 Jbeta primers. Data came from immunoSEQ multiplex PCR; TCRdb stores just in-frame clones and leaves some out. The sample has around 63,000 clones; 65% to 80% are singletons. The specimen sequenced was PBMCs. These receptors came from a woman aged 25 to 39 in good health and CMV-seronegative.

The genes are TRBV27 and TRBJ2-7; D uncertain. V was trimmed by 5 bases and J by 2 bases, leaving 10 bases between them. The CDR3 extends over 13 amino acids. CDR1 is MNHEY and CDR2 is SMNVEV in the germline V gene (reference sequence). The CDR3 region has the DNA TGTGCCAGCAGTCTTACACCCGCCTACGAGCAGTACTTC. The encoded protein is CASSLTPAYEQYF.

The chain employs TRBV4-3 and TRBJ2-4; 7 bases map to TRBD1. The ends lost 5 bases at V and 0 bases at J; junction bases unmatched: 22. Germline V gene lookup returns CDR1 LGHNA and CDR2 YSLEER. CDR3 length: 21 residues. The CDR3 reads CASSGRGGKDRIFLAKNIQYF. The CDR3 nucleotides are TGCGCCAGCAGCGGAAGAGGAGGTAAGGACAGGATATTCCTAGCCAAAAACATTCAGTACTTC.

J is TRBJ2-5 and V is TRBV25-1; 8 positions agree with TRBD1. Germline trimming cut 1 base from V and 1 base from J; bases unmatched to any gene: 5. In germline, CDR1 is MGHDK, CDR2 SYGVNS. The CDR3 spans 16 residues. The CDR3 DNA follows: TGTGCCAGCAGTGAATCGGGGACAGGAACCCAAGAGACCCAGTACTTC. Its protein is CASSESGTGTQETQYF.

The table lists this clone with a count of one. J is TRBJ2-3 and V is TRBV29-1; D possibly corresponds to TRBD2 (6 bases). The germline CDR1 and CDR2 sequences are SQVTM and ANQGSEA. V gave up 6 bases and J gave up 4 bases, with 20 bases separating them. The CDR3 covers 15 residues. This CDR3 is CSVPGVLGKADTQYF. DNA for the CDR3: TGCAGCGTCCCGGGGGTTCTCGGGAAGGCAGATACGCAGTATTTT.

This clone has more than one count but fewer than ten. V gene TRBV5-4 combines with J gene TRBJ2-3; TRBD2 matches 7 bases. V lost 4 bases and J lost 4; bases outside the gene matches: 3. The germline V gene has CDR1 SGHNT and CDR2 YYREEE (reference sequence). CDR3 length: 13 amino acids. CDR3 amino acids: CASSTGGPDTQYF. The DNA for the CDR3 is TGTGCCAGCAGCACGGGGGGACCAGATACGCAGTATTTT.